These 6 T cell receptor beta chains were sequenced from one sample in a study of beta chain features in type 1 diabetes. Study-level results: Significant though moderate, a shortening of TCRB CDR3s appeared in all four CD4+ subsets of Type 1 diabetes patients.

These receptors lack a known antigen. Expressed TCRB transcripts were sequenced after all isolated RNA was converted to cDNA. The data were produced by immunoSEQ multiplex PCR, yet TCRdb's version contains in-frame clones alone and is incomplete. The sample contains about 700,000 clones, roughly 13% of which appear only once. Sequenced: naive CD4+ T cells from blood. These receptors were collected from a man between 18 and 35 years old with type 1 diabetes.

This clone has more than one count but fewer than ten. This rearrangement joins TRBV6-5 to TRBJ2-3; 8 bases fit TRBD2. Germline CDR1 and CDR2: MNHEY and SVGAGI. The CDR3 has 14 residues. V gave up 6 bases and J gave up 4 bases; unmatched junction bases: 6. CDR3 residues: CASSLGGAPDTQYF. The CDR3 DNA is TGTGCCAGCAGCCTCGGGGGGGCCCCAGATACGCAGTATTTT.

The sample holds a few counts of this clone. The chain couples TRBV30 to TRBJ2-1; D call uncertain. CDR3 length: 12 amino acids. CDR1 and CDR2 from the germline V gene are GTSNPN and SVGIG (reference sequence). V gave up 0 bases and J gave up 10 bases, with 10 bases separating them. The CDR3 region is CAWSVEAREQFF. The CDR3 DNA reads as TGTGCCTGGAGTGTGGAAGCTCGGGAGCAGTTCTTC.

The rearrangement joins TRBV6-6 to TRBJ1-2; the match to TRBD1 covers 7 bases. Germline V lookup: CDR1 MNHNY, CDR2 SVGAGI (reference sequence). This CDR3 region has 15 residues. With V trimmed by 7 bases and J by 5 bases, 13 bases remained unmatched. The CDR3 loop reads CASNTPRQGGYGYTF. Written as DNA, the CDR3 is TGTGCCAGCAATACCCCCAGACAGGGCGGATATGGCTACACCTTC.

The chain couples TRBV7-8 to TRBJ1-1; D may be TRBD1 (5 bases). V shed 3 bases and J shed 1 base, with 9 bases lying between them. CDR1 and CDR2 from the germline V gene are SGHVS and FQNEAQ. The CDR3 is made up of 14 amino acids. The CDR3 region is CASSLGLPNTEAFF. The CDR3 DNA reads as TGTGCCAGCAGCTTGGGACTCCCGAACACTGAAGCTTTCTTT.

This clone was seen only a few times. The CDR3 reads CSARDRASGYTF. In nucleotides, the CDR3 is TGCAGCGCCCGGGACAGGGCCTCGGGCTACACCTTC. This rearrangement joins TRBV29-1 to TRBJ1-2; 9 bases are shared with TRBD1. J lost 8 bases, V lost 7 bases, and 8 bases had no gene match. Germline CDR1 is SQVTM and CDR2 is ANQGSEA. The CDR3 sequence is 12 residues long.

This CDR3 is CASSPLGQDAYEQYF. CDR3 nucleotide sequence: TGTGCCAGCAGCCCCCTAGGGCAGGACGCCTACGAGCAGTACTTC. The chain uses TRBV5-6 and TRBJ2-7; D call uncertain. This CDR3 spans 15 amino acids. V was pared by 4 bases and J by 2 bases, with 16 bases between. Germline CDR1 and CDR2: SGHDT and YYEEEE. The full variable domain, in which reference TRBV5-6 and TRBJ2-7 provide the parts outside the CDR3, is DAGVTQSPTHLIKTRGQQVTLRCSPKSGHDTVSWYQQALGQGPQFIFQYYEEEERQRGNFPDRFSGHQFPNYSSELNVNALLLGDSALYLCASSPLGQDAYEQYFGPGTRLTVT.